This T cell receptor beta chain comes out of a study of blood T cell repertoires in COVID-19. At the level of the study: Sample material is recorded as cDNA or gDNA derived from T cells, B-cell-depleted T cells, or PBMCs.

Authors' methods: For nucleated cells, counts were estimated from reference gene primer amplification. Only in-frame clones appear in the TCRdb table, and some are missing; sequencing was by immunoSEQ multiplex PCR. The DNA gave D and trimming, while V, J and clone size come from that table. The sample has 150,000 to 200,000 clones, approximately 83% seen once. The CDR3 runs to 15 residues. The V gene's germline CDR1 is LGHNA and CDR2 YNFKEQ. The V gene lost 5 bases and the J gene lost 6 bases, with 14 bases spanning the gap. This rearrangement joins TRBV4-2 to TRBJ1-6; a weak D match, TRBD1 (5 bases). The source material was peripheral blood. The sequence was collected from a man aged 45-65 years with active or convalescent COVID-19. CDR3 region: CASSSSTVANSPLHF. CDR3 nucleotide sequence: TGTGCCAGCAGCTCCTCGACAGTGGCTAATTCACCCCTCCACTTT.